One T cell receptor (beta chain) is described in this entry. The antigen remains unidentified. The germline V gene encodes CDR1 MGHDK and CDR2 SYGVNS. This CDR3 is 18 amino acids long. Trimming removed 4 bases from V and 6 bases from J, with 24 bases in between. These data originate in a study of graft-versus-host responses after intestinal transplantation. Across the whole study: Induction with anti-thymocyte globulin, then tacrolimus and steroids for roughly three years, was given to all recipients. Notes on the study in general: Clonal ratios of graft-versus-host to host-versus-graft in allografts were high for patients exhibiting graft-donor T cell macrochimerism.

Sequencing was performed with immunoSEQ multiplex PCR; in TCRdb, only in-frame clones are kept and a portion is missing. The sample contains tens of thousands of clones, around 77% of which appear only once. To release intraepithelial and lamina propria lymphocytes, the graft tissue was processed. This material consisted of ileum tissue, taken 12 days after intestinal transplant. The chain joins TRBV25-1 to TRBJ2-2, with TRBD2 as a possible D gene (10 bases). The receptor's source is a human patient who received an intestinal transplant, so some T cells may come from the graft donor. CDR3 in DNA: TGTGCCAGCAGTGGGGACAGGGAGGCTAGCGGGAGACCCGGGGAGCTGTTTTTT. It codes for CASSGDREASGRPGELFF.